Below, 2 T cell receptor beta chains from the same sample are listed, as sequenced in a study of control samples from healthy donors and cancer patients (dated by TCRdb to 2018 to 2021). Preparation of the library involved the immunoSEQ multiplex PCR assay. TCRdb carries this immuneACCESS record with in-frame sequences only. Its versions omit some clonotypes, under half of them owing to an unresolved V gene in the studies checked, with the rest unexplained. The sample records 150,000 to 200,000 clones, 94% of which are singletons. The ten largest clones represent 1.1% to 1.5% of the sample. Sequences were obtained from blood. Receptors were obtained from a woman under 30 in good health.

The V call is TRBV28, the J call TRBJ1-2; 8 bases map to TRBD1. The germline CDR1 and CDR2 sequences are MDHEN and SYDVKM. Trimming took 2 bases from V and 2 from J; bases not matched to a gene: 4. The CDR3 length is 15 residues. CDR3 nucleotide sequence: TGTGCCAGCAGTTTACAGGGGGCGCAGAACTATGGCTACACCTTC. It codes for CASSLQGAQNYGYTF.

V is TRBV12-3 or TRBV12-4 and J is TRBJ1-1; no firm D call. The CDR3 has 12 amino acids. The ends were cut back, 6 bases at V and 1 base at J, with 6 bases in the middle. CDR3 loop: CASSTKNTEAFF. CDR3 coding DNA: TGTGCCAGCAGCACAAAGAACACTGAAGCTTTCTTT.